One and the same sample provided the 11 T cell receptor beta chains below, sequenced in a study of blood T cell repertoires in COVID-19. Libraries were prepared by immunoSEQ multiplex PCR; TCRdb keeps only in-frame clonotypes and omits some of them. The data hold 95,000 to 150,000 clones, with 79% observed a single time. Sequencing was done on a sample of peripheral blood. Receptors originate from a woman of 80 years or more with acute or convalescent COVID-19.

This chain links TRBV30 with TRBJ1-4; D is perhaps TRBD1 (5 bases). The germline V gene has CDR1 GTSNPN and CDR2 SVGIG (reference sequence). The CDR3 totals 14 residues. Trimming stripped 0 bases from V and 3 bases from J, with 8 bases between. The CDR3 protein is CAWSVAGPNEKLFF. Written as DNA, the CDR3 is TGTGCCTGGAGTGTAGCAGGGCCTAATGAAAAACTGTTTTTT.

Comment on this clone: Distinct nucleotide sequences in the sample also encode this CDR3. The chain combines TRBV6-5 with TRBJ2-3; D gene unclear. Per germline, CDR1 MNHEY and CDR2 SVGAGI. V lost 6 bases, J lost 0 bases, and 4 bases lay in between. There are 12 residues in the CDR3. CDR3 region: CASSRSTDTQYF. For the CDR3, the DNA is TGTGCCAGCAGCCGGAGCACAGATACGCAGTATTTT.

The rearrangement uses TRBV29-1 and TRBJ1-1, with 9 bases identical to TRBD1. J gave up 5 bases and V 7 bases, and 8 bases lay outside the gene matches. The germline V gene encodes CDR1 SQVTM and CDR2 ANQGSEA. The CDR3 is made up of 13 amino acids. The CDR3 DNA sequence: TGCAGCGCCCTCACAGGGGGCGAAACTGAAGCTTTCTTT. It translates to CSALTGGETEAFF.

This clone was counted between two and nine times. The chain has TRBV5-4 and TRBJ1-1, with D perhaps TRBD1 (6 bases). Germline V gene data show CDR1 as SGHNT and CDR2 as YYREEE (reference sequence). The V and J ends lost 1 base and 2 bases respectively, with 12 bases between them. CDR3 length equals 15 residues. Here the CDR3 DNA reads TGTGCCAGCAGCTTGCAGGGGCGGGTTAACACTGAAGCTTTCTTT. It specifies CASSLQGRVNTEAFF.

The chain uses TRBV27 and TRBJ1-3, with D maybe TRBD1 (5 bases). V was shortened by 3 bases and J by 2 bases, with 14 bases between the two germline ends. CDR3 size: 16 residues. From germline, CDR1 is MNHEY and CDR2 SMNVEV (reference sequence). In DNA form, the CDR3 reads TGTGCCAGCAGTTTGGGTCCGGCAGGGACTGGAAACACCATATATTTT. Translation: CASSLGPAGTGNTIYF.

The chain combines TRBV19 with TRBJ1-1; D remains unclear. The CDR3 runs to 13 residues. Germline V CDR1 and CDR2: LNHDA, SQIVND (reference sequence). V gave up 3 bases and J gave up 4 bases, with 9 bases separating them. The CDR3 loop is CASSISEATEAFF. In DNA form, the CDR3 reads TGTGCCAGTAGTATCAGTGAGGCCACTGAAGCTTTCTTT. Drawing the rest from reference TRBV19 and TRBJ1-1, the complete variable domain is DGGITQSPKYLFRKEGQNVTLSCEQNLNHDAMYWYRQDPGQGLRLIYYSQIVNDFQKGDIAEGYSVSREKKESFPLTVTSAQKNPTAFYLCASSISEATEAFFGQGTRLTVV.

This clone was seen only once. V and J are TRBV10-3 and TRBJ1-3; D is ambiguous. Trimming left V 8 bases short and J 0 bases short, with 8 bases between. The CDR3 runs 13 residues. Germline lookup yields CDR1 ENHRY and CDR2 SYGVKD. CDR3 residues: CAIGSFSGNTIYF. In DNA form, the CDR3 reads TGTGCCATCGGGAGTTTCTCTGGAAACACCATATATTTT.

J is TRBJ1-2 and V is TRBV30, with 9 nucleotides matching TRBD1. Germline lookup yields CDR1 GTSNPN and CDR2 SVGIG (reference sequence). V shed 2 bases and J 2 bases; nucleotides not matched to a gene: 6. The CDR3 totals 15 residues. The DNA for the CDR3 is TGTGCCTGGAGTACCGGGACAGGGACGAACTATGGCTACACCTTC. Amino acid sequence: CAWSTGTGTNYGYTF.

This chain uses TRBV7-8 with TRBJ1-2; the D gene is possibly TRBD1 (6 bases). Germline lookup yields CDR1 SGHVS and CDR2 FQNEAQ. V lost 5 bases, J lost 7 bases, and 20 bases lay in between. The CDR3 is 15 amino acids. This chain's CDR3 is CASSPSRGVISGYTF. In nucleotides, the CDR3 is TGTGCCAGCAGCCCGTCCAGGGGAGTCATAAGTGGCTACACCTTC.

This clone was observed a few times. The V gene is TRBV27, the J gene TRBJ2-1; D gene ambiguous. Germline CDR1 is MNHEY and CDR2 is SMNVEV (reference sequence). Trimming removed 0 bases from V and 0 bases from J, with 12 bases in between. The CDR3 covers 17 residues. CDR3 sequence (DNA): TGTGCCAGCAGTTTATCGTGGCGGATGAGCTCCTACAATGAGCAGTTCTTC. As protein: CASSLSWRMSSYNEQFF.

This clone was seen only once. In nucleotides, the CDR3 is TGTGCCAGCAGTTTCACCCGCAGCTCCTACGAGCAGTACTTC. It yields the protein CASSFTRSSYEQYF. This sequence joins TRBV28 and TRBJ2-7; D ambiguous. The CDR3 runs 14 residues. Per the germline V gene, CDR1 is MDHEN and CDR2 is SYDVKM. The V and J ends lost 3 bases and 0 bases respectively, with 9 bases between them.